The entry below describes one TCR beta chain. These data come from a study of blood T cell repertoires in COVID-19. Study details: Sites across the United States, Italy and Spain contributed samples from acute and convalescent COVID-19. From T cells, B-cell-depleted T cells, or PBMCs came the material, which was cDNA or gDNA.

Original methodology: Amplification of reference gene primers provided the estimated nucleated cell counts. The data were produced by immunoSEQ multiplex PCR, yet TCRdb's version contains in-frame clones alone and is incomplete. That table furnishes V, J and clone size, whereas the DNA furnished D and trimming. Among over 200,000 clones listed, nearly 90% were seen once. Per the germline V gene, CDR1 is SGHRS and CDR2 is YFSETQ. The V end lost 0 bases, the J end lost 6 bases, and 10 bases lay between the germline ends. The CDR3 is 14 residues long. The receptor comes from a man aged 25 to 40 who had been exposed to COVID-19. J is TRBJ2-1 and V is TRBV5-1; D gene uncertain. Sequenced sample: PBMCs or T cells enriched from blood (not recorded which). CDR3 residues: CASSLAEEINEQFF. The CDR3, as DNA: TGCGCCAGCAGCTTGGCCGAAGAGATCAATGAGCAGTTCTTC.